The 13 T cell receptor beta chains given below trace back to one sample, sequenced in a study of molecular identifiers for immune sequencing clone quantification listed by TCRdb under 2018. Receptor amplification or capture employed PCR. The listed sequencing device is Illumina HiSeq 4000. TCRdb's own reprocessing of the public reads used fastp at Q25 and MiXCR and kept productive beta chains. Each CDR3 protein gets just one entry, which takes the most common genes and DNA from the rows behind it. The sample table contains 20,000 to 30,000 distinct CDR3 sequences; only one count was recorded for roughly 17% of them. The ten largest make up 0.99% of the sample. Material: naive CD8+ T cells from blood, with Jurkat cell RNA spiked in. The cell subset or site tag for this specimen amounts to: FACS-sorted CD8+CD4-CCR7+CD45RA+ naive T cells. These TCRs come from a human donor in good health. Some libraries in this study had Jurkat cell RNA spiked in.

By share of the sample, this clonotype is medium-sized. The chain carries TRBV7-9 and TRBJ2-7, with 11 nucleotides matching TRBD2. This CDR3 has 15 amino acids. Losses at the gene ends were 7 bases for V and 7 bases for J; bases not matched to a gene: 12. Germline V gene lookup returns CDR1 SEHNR and CDR2 FQNEAQ (reference sequence). For the CDR3, the DNA is TGTGCCAGCACCCCGATAGCGGGGGGGATTAGAGAGCAGTACTTC. Translating gives CASTPIAGGIREQYF.

On this clonotype: Being one base from a much bigger clone, this may be a read error. The chain recombines TRBV7-9 with TRBJ2-7; a possible D gene is TRBD1 (5 bases). V lost 6 bases to trimming and J lost 4 bases, with 10 bases between them. Per the germline V gene, CDR1 is SEHNR and CDR2 is FQNEAQ (reference sequence). This CDR3 has 12 residues. Written as DNA, the CDR3 is TGTGCCAGCAGGCTCGACAGTTACGAGCAGTACTTC. Translated: CASRLDSYEQYF. Full variable domain (remainder filled in from reference TRBV7-9 and TRBJ2-7): DTGVSQNPRHKITKRGQNVTFRCDPISEHNRLYWYRQTLGQGPEFLTYFQNEAQLEKSRLLSDRFSAERPKGSFSTLEIQRTEQGDSAMYLCASRLDSYEQYFGPGTRLTVT.

Many counts were recorded for this clonotype. One end of the junction does not line up with germline, which may come from a read error. The V call is TRBV6-5, the J call TRBJ2-7; D is undetermined. CDR1 MNHEY and CDR2 SVGAGI come from the germline V gene. The CDR3 runs 13 residues. The CDR3 DNA sequence: TGTGCCAGCAGTTACTACCCCGGCACCGAAGTAGGGTTC. As protein: CASSYYPGTEVGF.

This clonotype was seen more than once but under ten times. V is TRBV14 and J is TRBJ2-5; 11 nucleotides line up with TRBD2. J was trimmed by 3 bases and V by 4 bases; bases with no gene match: 4. The CDR3 length is 15 residues. The V gene's germline CDR1 is SGHDN and CDR2 FVKESK. The CDR3 bases are TGTGCCAGCAGCCTCACTAGCGGGAGAGAAGAGACCCAGTACTTC. This sequence encodes CASSLTSGREETQYF.

This clonotype showed up many times. The J gene is TRBJ2-7, the V gene TRBV5-1; weak D call: TRBD1 (5 bases). This CDR3 is built from 13 residues. V was cut by 7 bases and J by 0 bases, with 11 bases left in between. Germline V gives CDR1 SGHRS, CDR2 YFSETQ. The CDR3 region is CASAGSSSYEQYF. Here the CDR3 DNA reads TGCGCCAGCGCAGGGTCGAGCTCCTACGAGCAGTACTTC.

This clonotype was picked up many times. J is TRBJ1-4 and V is TRBV2; no definite D call. In germline, CDR1 is SNHLY, CDR2 FYNNEI. The germline V and J ends were trimmed by 6 bases and 7 bases, with 9 bases remaining between them. The CDR3 contains 12 residues. CDR3 loop: CASSAGPEKLFF. In DNA, the CDR3 is TGTGCCAGCAGCGCCGGACCTGAAAAACTGTTTTTT.

This clonotype is categorized as medium-sized. This chain links TRBV29-1 with TRBJ1-2; the D is unclear. The CDR3 contains 13 residues. Deletions cut 2 bases from V and 4 bases from J, with 11 bases between. Germline values: CDR1 SQVTM, CDR2 ANQGSEA. CDR3 bases: TGCAGCGTTGAAAGCGGGGAGCCCTATGGCTACACCTTC. The encoded protein is CSVESGEPYGYTF.

This clonotype was counted ten times or more. The CDR3 here is CASSYGTEAFF. CDR3 nucleotide sequence: TGTGCCAGCAGTTACGGCACTGAAGCTTTCTTT. The genes are TRBV6-5 and TRBJ1-1, with D hard to call. The CDR3 extends over 11 amino acids. V was trimmed by 2 bases and J by 4 bases, leaving 2 bases between them. Germline-derived CDR1 and CDR2 are MNHEY and SVGAGI.

This clonotype was seen many times. V and J are TRBV6-5 and TRBJ2-5; D remains ambiguous. V lost 8 bases and J lost 1, with 11 bases in between. Germline V lookup: CDR1 MNHEY, CDR2 SVGAGI. This CDR3 comprises 13 residues. This CDR3 reads CASARSAQETQYF. The CDR3, as DNA: TGTGCCAGCGCTCGGAGCGCCCAAGAGACCCAGTACTTC.

By share, this clonotype counts as medium-sized. This chain connects TRBV4-1 to TRBJ2-7; the D call may be TRBD1 or TRBD2 (5 bases each). The ends were cut back, 4 bases at V and 4 bases at J, with 17 bases in the middle. Germline lookup yields CDR1 MGHRA and CDR2 YSYEKL. This CDR3 has 15 residues. Here the CDR3 DNA reads TGCGCCAGCAGCCCCGAGGGGAAGTCAGGGTACGAGCAGTACTTC. This gives the protein CASSPEGKSGYEQYF.

This clonotype turned up a few times. This may be a read error: a much more frequent sequence differs by one nucleotide. The chain is built from TRBV28 and TRBJ2-7, with 7 bases lining up with TRBD2. The J call could be wrong; TRBJ2-1 is a better fit for the DNA end. Looked up from germline, CDR1 is MDHEN and CDR2 is SYDVKM. The CDR3 runs 13 residues. CDR3: CASKGGSSYEQFF. The CDR3 bases are TGTGCCAGCAAGGGCGGGAGCTCCTACGAGCAGTTCTTC.

This clonotype was seen repeatedly, ten times or more. This chain links TRBV6-1 with TRBJ2-7; unclear D gene. Trimming pared 3 bases from V and 0 bases from J, leaving 9 bases between. Germline lookup yields CDR1 MNHNS and CDR2 SASEGT. The CDR3 is 14 amino acids. CDR3 residues: CASSEDGPSYEQYF. The CDR3 DNA follows: TGTGCCAGCAGTGAGGACGGCCCCTCCTACGAGCAGTACTTC.

This clonotype was observed many times. The gene calls are TRBV20-1 and TRBJ2-7; the match to TRBD2 covers 9 bases. In germline, CDR1 is DFQATT, CDR2 SNEGSKA (reference sequence). The CDR3 is 13 residues long. The trim removed 6 bases at V and 3 bases at J, leaving 6 bases unmatched. As DNA, the CDR3 is TGCAGTGCCGTAGGTAGCGGGAGCTACGAGCAGTACTTC. It translates to CSAVGSGSYEQYF.